This T cell receptor beta chain originates from a study of resident and recirculating memory T cells in vitiligo. Study-wide background: Genomic DNA was extracted from whole homogenized samples, with no cell sorting. Findings and caveats of the study: No single dominant TCR clone appeared; lesion clonality varied.

Of note for this clone: The antigen is not known.

The length of the CDR3 is 16 residues. Looked up from germline, CDR1 is SEHNR and CDR2 is FQNEAQ (reference sequence). J was trimmed by 2 bases and V by 5 bases; bases with no gene match: 7. Libraries were prepared by immunoSEQ multiplex PCR; TCRdb keeps only in-frame clonotypes and omits some of them. The sample comprises about 42,000 clones, over 90% of which are singletons, and 4.5% rests with the top ten. Anyone treated within the previous three months was excluded. Material: blood. The rearrangement links TRBV7-9 to TRBJ2-5, with TRBD2 matching over 11 bases. The sequence came from a male donor with vitiligo. The CDR3 DNA follows: TGTGCCAGCAGCCGACGAACTAGCGGGGGACAAGAGACCCAGTACTTC. It specifies CASSRRTSGGQETQYF.